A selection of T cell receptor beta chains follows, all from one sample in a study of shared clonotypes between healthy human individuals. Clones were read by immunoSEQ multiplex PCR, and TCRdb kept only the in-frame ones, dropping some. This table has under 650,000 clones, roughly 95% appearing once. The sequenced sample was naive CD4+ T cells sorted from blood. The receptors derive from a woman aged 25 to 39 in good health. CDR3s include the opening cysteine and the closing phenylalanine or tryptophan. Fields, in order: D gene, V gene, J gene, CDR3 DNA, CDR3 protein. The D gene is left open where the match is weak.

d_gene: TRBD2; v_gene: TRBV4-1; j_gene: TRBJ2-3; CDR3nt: TGCGCCAGCAGCCGGGTAGCGGGAGTGATTGGGGATACGCAGTATTTT; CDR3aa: CASSRVAGVIGDTQYF
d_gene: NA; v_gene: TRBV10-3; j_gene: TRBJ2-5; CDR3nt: TGTGCCATCAGTGAAAGAGAGAAAGAGACCCAGTACTTC; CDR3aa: CAISEREKETQYF
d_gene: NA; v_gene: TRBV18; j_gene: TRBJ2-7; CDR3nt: TGTGCCAGCTCACCGTCGTTATACGAGCAGTACTTC; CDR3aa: CASSPSLYEQYF
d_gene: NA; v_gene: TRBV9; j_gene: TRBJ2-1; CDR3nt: TGTGCCAGCAGGAGGGACCATCCTGTCGACAATGAGCAGTTCTTC; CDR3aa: CASRRDHPVDNEQFF
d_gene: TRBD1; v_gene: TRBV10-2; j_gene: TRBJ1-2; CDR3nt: TGCGCCAGCAGTGAGTCGACAGGGGTTGGCTACACCTTC; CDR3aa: CASSESTGVGYTF
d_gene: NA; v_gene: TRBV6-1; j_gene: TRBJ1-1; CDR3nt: TGTGCCAGTACCTCCGGGGGCACTGAAGCTTTCTTT; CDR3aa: CASTSGGTEAFF
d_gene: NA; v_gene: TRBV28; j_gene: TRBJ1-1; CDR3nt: TGTGCCAGCAGTACACAATCGAGATACACTGAAGCTTTCTTT; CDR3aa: CASSTQSRYTEAFF
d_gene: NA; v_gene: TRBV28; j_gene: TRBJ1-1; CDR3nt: TGTGCCAGCAGTTTATCGGGACGGATGAACACTGAAGCTTTCTTT; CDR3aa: CASSLSGRMNTEAFF
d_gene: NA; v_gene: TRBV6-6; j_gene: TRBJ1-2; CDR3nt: TGTGCCAGCAGTTACGAGGGAAACTATGGCTACACCTTC; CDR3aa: CASSYEGNYGYTF
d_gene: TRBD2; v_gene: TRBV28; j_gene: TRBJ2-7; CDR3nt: TGTGCCAGCAGTTTAGCTAGCGGGAGGACGTACGAGCAGTACTTC; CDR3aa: CASSLASGRTYEQYF
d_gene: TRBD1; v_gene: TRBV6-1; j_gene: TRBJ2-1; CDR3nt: TGTGCCACCCCTGAGAAGGACAGGGGCTCTAATGAGCAGTTCTTC; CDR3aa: CATPEKDRGSNEQFF
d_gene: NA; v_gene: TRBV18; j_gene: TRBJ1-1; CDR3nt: TGTGCCAGCTCACCACAGGGAGTTAACACTGAAGCTTTCTTT; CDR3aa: CASSPQGVNTEAFF
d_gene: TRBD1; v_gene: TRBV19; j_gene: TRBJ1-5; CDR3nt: TGTGCCAGTAGTAGGGACAGGGCGGGGAGCAATCAGCCCCAGCATTTT; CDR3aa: CASSRDRAGSNQPQHF
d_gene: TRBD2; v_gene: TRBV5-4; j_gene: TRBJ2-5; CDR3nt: TGTGCCAGCTACCTAGCGGGAGTTGGAGAGACCCAGTACTTC; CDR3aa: CASYLAGVGETQYF
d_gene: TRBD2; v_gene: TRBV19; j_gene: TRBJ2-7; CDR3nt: TGTGCCAGTACGGAGGGCGGGGGAGAGCTCTACGAGCAGTACTTC; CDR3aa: CASTEGGGELYEQYF
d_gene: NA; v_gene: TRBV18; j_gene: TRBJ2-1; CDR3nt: TGTGCCAGCTCACCGATTGGCGGGACGTCAAACAATGAGCAGTTCTTC; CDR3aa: CASSPIGGTSNNEQFF
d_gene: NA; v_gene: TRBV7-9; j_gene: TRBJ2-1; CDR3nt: TGTGCCAGCAGCGACCTAGGCTCCTACAATGAGCAGTTCTTC; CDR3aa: CASSDLGSYNEQFF
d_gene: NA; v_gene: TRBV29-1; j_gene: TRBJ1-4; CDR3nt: TGCAGCGCTGGTGGGAGGGAAAAACTGTTTTTT; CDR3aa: CSAGGREKLFF
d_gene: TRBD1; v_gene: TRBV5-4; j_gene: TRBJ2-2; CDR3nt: TGTGCCAGCATCAGGGGACAGGGGAACACCGGGGAGCTGTTTTTT; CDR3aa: CASIRGQGNTGELFF
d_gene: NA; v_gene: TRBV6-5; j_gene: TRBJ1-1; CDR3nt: TGTGCCAGCAGTCCCGCGGGGGCGAGCCCCACTGAAGCTTTCTTT; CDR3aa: CASSPAGASPTEAFF
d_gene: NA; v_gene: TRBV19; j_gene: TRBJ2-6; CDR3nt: TGTGCCAGTAGCACCCGGGGCCCGCCAGGGGCCAACGTCCTGACTTTC; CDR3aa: CASSTRGPPGANVLTF
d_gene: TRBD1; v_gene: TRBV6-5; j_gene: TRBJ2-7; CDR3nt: TGTGCCAGCAGTTACGGGACAGACTACGAGCAGTACTTC; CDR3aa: CASSYGTDYEQYF
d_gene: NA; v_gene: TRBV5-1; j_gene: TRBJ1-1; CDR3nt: TGCGCCAGCAGACGGACTCCCCTCGGGGGCGGGCGGCTGAACACTGAAGCTTTCTTT; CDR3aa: CASRRTPLGGGRLNTEAFF
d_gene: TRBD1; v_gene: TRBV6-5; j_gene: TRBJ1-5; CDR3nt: TGTGCCAGCAGTTCCCACAGGGGATCTCAGCCCCAGCATTTT; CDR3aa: CASSSHRGSQPQHF
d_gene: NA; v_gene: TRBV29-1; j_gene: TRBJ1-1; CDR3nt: TGCAGCGTTGAAAGGACGGAGAACACTGAAGCTTTCTTT; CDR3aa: CSVERTENTEAFF
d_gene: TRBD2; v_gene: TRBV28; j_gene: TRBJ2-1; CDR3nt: TGTGCCAGCAGTCAAGTAACTAGCGGGAGTAACTACAATGAGCAGTTCTTC; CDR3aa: CASSQVTSGSNYNEQFF
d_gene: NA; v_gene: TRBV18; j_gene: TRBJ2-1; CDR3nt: TGTGCCAGCTCACCACCGCAGGGGGGTTTTTACAATGAGCAGTTCTTC; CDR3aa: CASSPPQGGFYNEQFF
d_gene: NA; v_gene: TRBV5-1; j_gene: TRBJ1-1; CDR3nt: TGCGCCAGCAGCCCGCTCGGGGGCAATGAAGCTTTCTTT; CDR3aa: CASSPLGGNEAFF
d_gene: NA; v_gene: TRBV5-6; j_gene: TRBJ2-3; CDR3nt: TGTGCCAGCAGCTCTGGCTCAGATACGCAGTATTTT; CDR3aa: CASSSGSDTQYF
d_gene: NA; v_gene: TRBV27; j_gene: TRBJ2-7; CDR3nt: TGTGCCAGCAGTTTTAAGGGCTGGGGTGGGTACGAGCAGTACTTC; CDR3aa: CASSFKGWGGYEQYF